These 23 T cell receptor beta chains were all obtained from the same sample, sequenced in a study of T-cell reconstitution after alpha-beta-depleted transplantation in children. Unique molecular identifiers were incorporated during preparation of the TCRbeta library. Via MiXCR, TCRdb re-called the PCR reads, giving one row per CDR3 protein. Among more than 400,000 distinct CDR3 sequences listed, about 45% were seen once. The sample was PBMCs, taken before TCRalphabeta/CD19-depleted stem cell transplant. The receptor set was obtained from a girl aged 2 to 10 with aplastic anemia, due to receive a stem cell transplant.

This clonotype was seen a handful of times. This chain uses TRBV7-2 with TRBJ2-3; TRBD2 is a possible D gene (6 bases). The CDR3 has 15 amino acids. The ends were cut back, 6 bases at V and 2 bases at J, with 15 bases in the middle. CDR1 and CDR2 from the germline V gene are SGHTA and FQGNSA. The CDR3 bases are TGTGCCAGCAGGAGACGGGACTTCTCCACAGATACGCAGTATTTT. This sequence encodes CASRRRDFSTDTQYF.

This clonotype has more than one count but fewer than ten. The CDR3 DNA follows: TGCAGTGCTAACGAACGCGCAGATACGCAGTATTTT. This sequence encodes CSANERADTQYF. The chain uses TRBV20-1 and TRBJ2-3; D gene unclear. The germline V gene has CDR1 DFQATT and CDR2 SNEGSKA (reference sequence). There are 12 residues in the CDR3. The V and J ends lost 4 bases and 4 bases respectively, with 9 bases between them.

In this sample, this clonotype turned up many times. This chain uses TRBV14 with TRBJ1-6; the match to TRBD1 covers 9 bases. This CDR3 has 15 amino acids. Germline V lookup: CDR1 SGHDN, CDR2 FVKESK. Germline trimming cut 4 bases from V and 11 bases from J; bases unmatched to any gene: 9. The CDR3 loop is CASSPRDRVVAPLHF. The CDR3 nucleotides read TGTGCCAGCAGCCCCCGGGACAGGGTCGTAGCACCCCTCCACTTT.

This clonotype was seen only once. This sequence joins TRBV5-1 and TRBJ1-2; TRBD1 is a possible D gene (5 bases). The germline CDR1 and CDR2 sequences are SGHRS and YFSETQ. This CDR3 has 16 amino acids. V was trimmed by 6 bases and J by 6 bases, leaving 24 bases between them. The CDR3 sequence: CASNLDNGGHPDGYTF. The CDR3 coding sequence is TGCGCCAGCAACCTTGATAACGGAGGACACCCCGATGGCTACACCTTC.

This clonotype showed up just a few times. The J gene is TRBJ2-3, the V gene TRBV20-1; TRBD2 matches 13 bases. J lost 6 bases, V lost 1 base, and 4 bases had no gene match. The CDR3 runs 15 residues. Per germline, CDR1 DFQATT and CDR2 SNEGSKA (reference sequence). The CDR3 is CSARATSGRADTQYF. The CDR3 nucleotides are TGCAGTGCTAGAGCAACTAGCGGGAGGGCGGATACGCAGTATTTT.

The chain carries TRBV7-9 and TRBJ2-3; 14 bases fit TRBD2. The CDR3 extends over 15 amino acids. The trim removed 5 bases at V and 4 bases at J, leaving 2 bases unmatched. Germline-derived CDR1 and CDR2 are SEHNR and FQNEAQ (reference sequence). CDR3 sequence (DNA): TGTGCCAGCAGCCGGACTAGCGGGAGGTCAGATACGCAGTATTTT. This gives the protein CASSRTSGRSDTQYF. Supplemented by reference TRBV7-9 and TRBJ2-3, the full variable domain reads DTGVSQNPRHKITKRGQNVTFRCDPISEHNRLYWYRQTLGQGPEFLTYFQNEAQLEKSRLLSDRFSAERPKGSFSTLEIQRTEQGDSAMYLCASSRTSGRSDTQYFGPGTRLTVL.

CDR3 residues: CSATDPANTGELFF. CDR3 sequence (DNA): TGCAGTGCTACGGACCCAGCGAACACCGGGGAGCTGTTTTTT. The rearrangement joins TRBV20-1 to TRBJ2-2; D unclear. Looked up from germline, CDR1 is DFQATT and CDR2 is SNEGSKA (reference sequence). The CDR3 is made up of 14 amino acids. Trimming removed 4 bases at V and 0 bases at J, with 9 bases between.

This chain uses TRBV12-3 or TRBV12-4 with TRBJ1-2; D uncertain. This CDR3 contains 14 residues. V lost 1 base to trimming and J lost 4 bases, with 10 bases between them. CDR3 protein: CASSLGAPGYGYTF. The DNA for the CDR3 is TGTGCCAGCAGTTTAGGGGCCCCGGGCTATGGCTACACCTTC.

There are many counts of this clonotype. The CDR3 sequence is CSVDGSNTGELFF. The CDR3 bases are TGCAGCGTGGACGGTTCGAACACCGGGGAGCTGTTTTTT. The chain is built from TRBV29-1 and TRBJ2-2; D unclear. V was cut by 6 bases and J by 0 bases, with 8 bases left in between. The germline V gene encodes CDR1 SQVTM and CDR2 ANQGSEA. This CDR3 spans 13 amino acids.

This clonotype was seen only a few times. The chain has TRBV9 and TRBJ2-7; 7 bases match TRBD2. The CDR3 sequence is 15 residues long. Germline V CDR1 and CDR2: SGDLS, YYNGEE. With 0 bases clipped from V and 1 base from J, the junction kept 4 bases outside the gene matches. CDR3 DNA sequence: TGTGCCAGCAGCGTAGCCCCAGCGGGGTCCTACGAGCAGTACTTC. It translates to CASSVAPAGSYEQYF.

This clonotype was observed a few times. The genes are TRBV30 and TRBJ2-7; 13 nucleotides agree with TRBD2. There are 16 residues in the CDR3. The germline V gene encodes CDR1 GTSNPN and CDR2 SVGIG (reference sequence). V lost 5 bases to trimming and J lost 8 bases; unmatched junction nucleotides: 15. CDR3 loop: CAWSNRGLAGFSQQYF. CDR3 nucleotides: TGTGCCTGGTCAAACAGGGGACTAGCGGGATTCAGCCAGCAGTACTTC.

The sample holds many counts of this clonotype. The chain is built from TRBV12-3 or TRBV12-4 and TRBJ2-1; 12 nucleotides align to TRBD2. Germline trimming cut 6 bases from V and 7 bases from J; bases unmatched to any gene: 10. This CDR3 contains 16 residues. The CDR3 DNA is TGTGCCAGCAGCCCCGATCCTAGCGGGAGGGATAATGAGCAGTTCTTC. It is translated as CASSPDPSGRDNEQFF.

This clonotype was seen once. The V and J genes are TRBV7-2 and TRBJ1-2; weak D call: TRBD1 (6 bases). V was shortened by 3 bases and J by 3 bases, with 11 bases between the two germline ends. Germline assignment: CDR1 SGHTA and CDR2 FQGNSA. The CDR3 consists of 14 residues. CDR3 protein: CASSLQGPYYGYTF. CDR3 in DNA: TGTGCCAGCAGCTTGCAGGGGCCCTACTATGGCTACACCTTC.

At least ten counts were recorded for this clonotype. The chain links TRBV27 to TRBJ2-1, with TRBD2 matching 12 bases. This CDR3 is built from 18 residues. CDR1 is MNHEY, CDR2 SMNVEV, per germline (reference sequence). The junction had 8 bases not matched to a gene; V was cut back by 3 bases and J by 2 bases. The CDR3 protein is CASSFRASGRATYNEQFF. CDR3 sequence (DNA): TGTGCCAGCAGTTTCCGGGCTAGCGGGAGGGCGACCTACAATGAGCAGTTCTTC.

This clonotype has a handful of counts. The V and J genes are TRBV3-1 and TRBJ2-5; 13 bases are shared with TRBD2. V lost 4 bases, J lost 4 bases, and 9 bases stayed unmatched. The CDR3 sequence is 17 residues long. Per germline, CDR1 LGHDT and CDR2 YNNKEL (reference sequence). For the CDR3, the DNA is TGTGCCAGCAGCCCCCGGACTAGCGGGAGTTACGGAGAGACCCAGTACTTC. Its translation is CASSPRTSGSYGETQYF.

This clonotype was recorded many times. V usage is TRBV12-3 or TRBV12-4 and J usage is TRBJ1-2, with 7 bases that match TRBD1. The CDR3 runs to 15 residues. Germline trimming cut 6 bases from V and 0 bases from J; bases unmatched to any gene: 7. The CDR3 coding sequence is TGTGCCAGCAGATTCGGGACAGCGACTAACTATGGCTACACCTTC. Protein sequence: CASRFGTATNYGYTF.

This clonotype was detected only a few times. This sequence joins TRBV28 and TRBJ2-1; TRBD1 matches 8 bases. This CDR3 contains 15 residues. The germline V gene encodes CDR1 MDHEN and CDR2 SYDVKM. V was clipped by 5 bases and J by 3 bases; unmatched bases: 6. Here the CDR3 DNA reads TGTGCCAGCAGTACCGCAGACAGGGGCTACAATGAGCAGTTCTTC. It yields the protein CASSTADRGYNEQFF.

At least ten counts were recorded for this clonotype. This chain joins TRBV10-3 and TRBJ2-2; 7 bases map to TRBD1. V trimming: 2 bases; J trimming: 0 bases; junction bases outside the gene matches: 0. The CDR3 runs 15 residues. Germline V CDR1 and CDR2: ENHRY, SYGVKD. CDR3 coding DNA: TGTGCCATCAGTGAGGGGACAGCGAACACCGGGGAGCTGTTTTTT. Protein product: CAISEGTANTGELFF.

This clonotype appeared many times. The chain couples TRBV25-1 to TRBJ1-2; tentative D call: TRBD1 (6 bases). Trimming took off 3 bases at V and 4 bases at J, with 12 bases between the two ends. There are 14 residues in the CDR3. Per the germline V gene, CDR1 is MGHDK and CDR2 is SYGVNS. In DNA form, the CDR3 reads TGTGCCAGCAGTGATCGGGGGGGCTTCTATGGCTACACCTTC. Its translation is CASSDRGGFYGYTF.

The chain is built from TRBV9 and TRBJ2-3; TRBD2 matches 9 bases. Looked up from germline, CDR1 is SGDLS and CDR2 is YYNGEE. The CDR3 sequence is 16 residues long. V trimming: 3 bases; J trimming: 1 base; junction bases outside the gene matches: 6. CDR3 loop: CASSALQREGTDTQYF. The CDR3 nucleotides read TGTGCCAGCAGCGCCCTACAGCGGGAGGGCACAGATACGCAGTATTTT. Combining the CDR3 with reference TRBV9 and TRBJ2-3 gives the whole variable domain DSGVTQTPKHLITATGQRVTLRCSPRSGDLSVYWYQQSLDQGLQFLIQYYNGEERAKGNILERFSAQQFPDLHSELNLSSLELGDSALYFCASSALQREGTDTQYFGPGTRLTVL.

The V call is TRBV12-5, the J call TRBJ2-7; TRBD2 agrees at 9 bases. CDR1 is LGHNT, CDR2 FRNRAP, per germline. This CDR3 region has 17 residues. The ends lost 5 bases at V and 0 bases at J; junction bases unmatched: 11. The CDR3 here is CASGPLPALAGSYEQYF. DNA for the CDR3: TGTGCTAGTGGTCCCTTACCCGCACTAGCGGGCTCCTACGAGCAGTACTTC.

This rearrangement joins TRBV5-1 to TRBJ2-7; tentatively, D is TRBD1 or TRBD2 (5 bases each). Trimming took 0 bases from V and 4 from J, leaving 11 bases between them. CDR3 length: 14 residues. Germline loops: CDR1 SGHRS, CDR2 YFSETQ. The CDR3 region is CASSLVGVRYEQYF. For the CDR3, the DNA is TGCGCCAGCAGCTTGGTGGGGGTGAGGTACGAGCAGTACTTC.

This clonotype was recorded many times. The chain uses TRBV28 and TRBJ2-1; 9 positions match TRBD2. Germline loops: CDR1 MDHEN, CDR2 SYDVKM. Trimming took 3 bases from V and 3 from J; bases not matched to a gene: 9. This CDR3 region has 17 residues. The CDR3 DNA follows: TGTGCCAGCAGTTTCTGGCTAGCGGGATCGATCTACAATGAGCAGTTCTTC. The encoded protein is CASSFWLAGSIYNEQFF.